This paragraph covers one TCR beta chain sequence. These data are taken from a study of blood T cell repertoires in COVID-19. TCRdb keeps only in-frame clones here, not all; method: immunoSEQ multiplex PCR. The sample lists roughly 290,000 clones, roughly 89% occurring once. The study drew participants aged about 18 to 89 years from under 30 US areas. Sequenced: PBMCs or T cells enriched from blood (not recorded which). This receptor was identified in a middle-aged woman who had recovered from COVID-19.

Written as DNA, the CDR3 is TGTGCCTGGAGTACTAGCGGGAGTTTCCACGAGCAGTACTTC. Translating it yields CAWSTSGSFHEQYF. The V call is TRBV30, the J call TRBJ2-7; 11 nucleotides agree with TRBD2. Losses at the gene ends were 2 bases for V and 5 bases for J; bases not matched to a gene: 5. The CDR3 consists of 14 residues. Germline CDR1 and CDR2: GTSNPN and SVGIG (reference sequence). The variable domain in full, with the rest retrieved from reference TRBV30 and TRBJ2-7, is SQTIHQWPATLVQPVGSPLSLECTVEGTSNPNLYWYRQAAGRGLQLLFYSVGIGQISSEVPQNLSASRPQDRQFILSSKKLLLSDSGFYLCAWSTSGSFHEQYFGPGTRLTVT.